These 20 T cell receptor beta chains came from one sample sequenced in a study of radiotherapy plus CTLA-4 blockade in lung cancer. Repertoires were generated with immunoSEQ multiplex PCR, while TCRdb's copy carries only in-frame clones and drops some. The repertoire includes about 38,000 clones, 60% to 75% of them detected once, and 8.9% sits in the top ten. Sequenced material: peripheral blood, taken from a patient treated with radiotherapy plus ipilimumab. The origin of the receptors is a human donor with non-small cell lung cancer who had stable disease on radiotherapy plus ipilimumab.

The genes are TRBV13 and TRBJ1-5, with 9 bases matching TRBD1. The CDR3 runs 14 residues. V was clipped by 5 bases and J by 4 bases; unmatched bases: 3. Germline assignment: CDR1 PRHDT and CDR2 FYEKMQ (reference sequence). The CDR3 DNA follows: TGTGCCAGCAGCGAGGGGACAGGGAATCAGCCCCAGCATTTT. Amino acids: CASSEGTGNQPQHF.

CDR3 residues: CASRSNRGAPLHF. CDR3 coding DNA: TGTGCCAGCAGGTCAAACAGGGGAGCCCCCCTCCACTTT. This chain connects TRBV7-8 to TRBJ1-6; 7 nucleotides line up with TRBD1. Germline-derived CDR1 and CDR2 are SGHVS and FQNEAQ. The CDR3 has 13 residues. Trimming removed 6 bases from V and 13 bases from J; junction bases left unmatched: 9. The complete variable domain, with remaining parts taken from reference TRBV7-8 and TRBJ1-6, reads GAGVSQSPRYKVAKRGQDVALRCDPISGHVSLFWYQQALGQGPEFLTYFQNEAQLDKSGLPSDRFFAERPEGSVSTLKIQRTQQEDSAVYLCASRSNRGAPLHFGNGTRLTVT.

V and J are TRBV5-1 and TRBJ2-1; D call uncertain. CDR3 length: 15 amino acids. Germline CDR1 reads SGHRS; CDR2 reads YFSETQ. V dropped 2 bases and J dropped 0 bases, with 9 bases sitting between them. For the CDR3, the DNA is TGCGCCAGCAGCTTAACTGCAGGCTCCTACAATGAGCAGTTCTTC. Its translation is CASSLTAGSYNEQFF.

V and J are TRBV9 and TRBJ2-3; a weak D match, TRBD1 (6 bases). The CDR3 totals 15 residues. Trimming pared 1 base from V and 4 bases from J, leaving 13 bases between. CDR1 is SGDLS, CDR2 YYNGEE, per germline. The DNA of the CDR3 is TGTGCCAGCAGCGTACCCAGGGGTGGCCCAGATACGCAGTATTTT. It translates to CASSVPRGGPDTQYF.

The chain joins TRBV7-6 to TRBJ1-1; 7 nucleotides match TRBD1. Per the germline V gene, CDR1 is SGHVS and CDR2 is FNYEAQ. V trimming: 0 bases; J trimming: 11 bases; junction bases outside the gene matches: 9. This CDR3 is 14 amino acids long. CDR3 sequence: CASSLAEEGRGAFF. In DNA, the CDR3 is TGTGCCAGCAGCTTAGCGGAGGAAGGCAGGGGGGCTTTCTTT.

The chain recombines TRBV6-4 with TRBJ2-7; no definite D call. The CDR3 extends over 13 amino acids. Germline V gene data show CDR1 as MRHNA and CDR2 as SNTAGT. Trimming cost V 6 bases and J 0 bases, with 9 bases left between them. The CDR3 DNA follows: TGTGCCAGCAGCCCGGAACTCTCCTACGAGCAGTACTTC. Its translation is CASSPELSYEQYF.

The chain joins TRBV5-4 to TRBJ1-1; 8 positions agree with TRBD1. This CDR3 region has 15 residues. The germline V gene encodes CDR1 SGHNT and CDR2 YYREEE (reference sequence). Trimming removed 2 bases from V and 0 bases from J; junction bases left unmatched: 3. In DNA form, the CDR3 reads TGTGCCAGCAGCTTCCGGACAGGGTTGAACACTGAAGCTTTCTTT. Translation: CASSFRTGLNTEAFF.

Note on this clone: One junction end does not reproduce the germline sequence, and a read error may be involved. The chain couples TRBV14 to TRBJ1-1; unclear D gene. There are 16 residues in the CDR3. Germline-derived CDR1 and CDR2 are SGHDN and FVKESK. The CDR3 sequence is CTSSQDFGILNTEAFF. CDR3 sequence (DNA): TGTACCAGCAGCCAAGATTTCGGGATATTGAACACTGAAGCTTTCTTT. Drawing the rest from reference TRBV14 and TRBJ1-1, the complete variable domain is EAGVTQFPSHSVIEKGQTVTLRCDPISGHDNLYWYRRVMGKEIKFLLHFVKESKQDESGMPNNRFLAERTGGTYSTLKVQPAELEDSGVYFCTSSQDFGILNTEAFFGQGTRLTVV.

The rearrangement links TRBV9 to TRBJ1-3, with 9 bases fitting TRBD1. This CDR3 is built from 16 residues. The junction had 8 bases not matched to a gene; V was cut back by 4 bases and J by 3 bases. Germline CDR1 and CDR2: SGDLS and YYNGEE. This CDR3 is CASSLPRTGDGNTIYF. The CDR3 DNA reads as TGTGCCAGCAGCCTCCCCCGGACAGGGGATGGAAACACCATATATTTT.

CDR3 nucleotides: TGTGCCTGGAGTGTACAGGGTTGGGGGGAAGAGACGGGCACTGAAGCTTTCTTT. This sequence encodes CAWSVQGWGEETGTEAFF. The chain links TRBV30 to TRBJ1-1; TRBD1 might be the D (6 bases). Germline V gene lookup returns CDR1 GTSNPN and CDR2 SVGIG (reference sequence). V lost 0 bases and J 4 bases, leaving 24 bases between the germline ends. This CDR3 spans 18 amino acids.

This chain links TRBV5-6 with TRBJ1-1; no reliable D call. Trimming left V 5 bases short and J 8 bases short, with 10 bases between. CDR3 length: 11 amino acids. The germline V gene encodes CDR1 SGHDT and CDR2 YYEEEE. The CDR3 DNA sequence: TGTGCCAGCAGGAAACTCCAGGAAGCTTTCTTT. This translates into CASRKLQEAFF.

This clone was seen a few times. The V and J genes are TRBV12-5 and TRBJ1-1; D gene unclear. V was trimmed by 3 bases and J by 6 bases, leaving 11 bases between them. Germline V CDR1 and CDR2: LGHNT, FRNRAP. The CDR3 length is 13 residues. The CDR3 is CASGLPPPPEAFF. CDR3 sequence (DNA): TGTGCTAGTGGTTTACCCCCCCCTCCTGAAGCTTTCTTT. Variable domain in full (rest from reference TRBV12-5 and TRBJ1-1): DARVTQTPRHKVTEMGQEVTMRCQPILGHNTVFWYRQTMMQGLELLAYFRNRAPLDDSGMPKDRFSAEMPDATLATLKIQPSEPRDSAVYFCASGLPPPPEAFFGQGTRLTVV.

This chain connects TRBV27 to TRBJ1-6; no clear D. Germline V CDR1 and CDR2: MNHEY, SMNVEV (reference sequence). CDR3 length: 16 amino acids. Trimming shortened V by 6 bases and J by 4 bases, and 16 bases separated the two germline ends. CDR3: CASSSNGRIYNSPLHF. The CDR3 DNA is TGTGCCAGCAGCAGCAACGGACGGATATATAATTCACCCCTCCACTTT.

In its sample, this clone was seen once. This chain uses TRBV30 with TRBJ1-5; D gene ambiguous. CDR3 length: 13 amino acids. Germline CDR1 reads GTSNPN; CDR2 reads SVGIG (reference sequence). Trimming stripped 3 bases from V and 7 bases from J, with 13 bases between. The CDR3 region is CAWSLASSQPQHF. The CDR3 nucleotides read TGTGCCTGGAGCTTAGCCTCAAGCCAGCCCCAGCATTTT.

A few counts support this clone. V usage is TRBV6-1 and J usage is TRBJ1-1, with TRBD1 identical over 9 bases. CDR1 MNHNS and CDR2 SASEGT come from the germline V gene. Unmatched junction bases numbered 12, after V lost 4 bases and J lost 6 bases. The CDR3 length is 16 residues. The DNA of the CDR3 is TGTGCCAGCAGTGCAAGCGCACAGGGGGCTACGGCTGAAGCTTTCTTT. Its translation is CASSASAQGATAEAFF.

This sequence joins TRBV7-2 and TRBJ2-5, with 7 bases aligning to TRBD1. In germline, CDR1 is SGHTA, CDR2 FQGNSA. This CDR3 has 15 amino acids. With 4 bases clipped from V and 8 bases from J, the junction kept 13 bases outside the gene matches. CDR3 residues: CASSSRDSLGITQYF. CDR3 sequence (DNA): TGTGCCAGCAGCTCTAGGGACAGCTTGGGCATAACCCAGTACTTC.

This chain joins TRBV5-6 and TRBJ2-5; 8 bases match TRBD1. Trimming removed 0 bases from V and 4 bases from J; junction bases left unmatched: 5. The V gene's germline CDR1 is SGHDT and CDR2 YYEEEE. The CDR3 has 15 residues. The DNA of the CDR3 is TGTGCCAGCAGCTTGGGTGCCAGGGGGCGAGAGACCCAGTACTTC. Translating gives CASSLGARGRETQYF.

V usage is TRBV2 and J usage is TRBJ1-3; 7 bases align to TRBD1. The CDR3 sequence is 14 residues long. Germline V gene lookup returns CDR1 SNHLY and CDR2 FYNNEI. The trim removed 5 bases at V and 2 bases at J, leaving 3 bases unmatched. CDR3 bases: TGTGCCAGCAGTCCTCAGGGGGCTGGAAACACCATATATTTT. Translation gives CASSPQGAGNTIYF.

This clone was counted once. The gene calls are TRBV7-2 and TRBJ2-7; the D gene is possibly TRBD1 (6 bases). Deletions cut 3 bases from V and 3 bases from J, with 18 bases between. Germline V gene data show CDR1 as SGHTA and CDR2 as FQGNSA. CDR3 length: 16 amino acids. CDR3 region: CASSLGAGTSHYEQYF. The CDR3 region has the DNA TGTGCCAGCAGCTTGGGGGCGGGCACTTCTCACTACGAGCAGTACTTC.

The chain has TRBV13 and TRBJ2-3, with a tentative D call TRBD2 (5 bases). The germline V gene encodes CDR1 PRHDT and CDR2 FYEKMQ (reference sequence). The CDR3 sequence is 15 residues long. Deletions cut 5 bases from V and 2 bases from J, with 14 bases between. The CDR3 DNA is TGTGCCAGCAGCCGAAAACTAGGGTACACAGATACGCAGTATTTT. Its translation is CASSRKLGYTDTQYF. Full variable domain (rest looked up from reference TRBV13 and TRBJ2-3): AAGVIQSPRHLIKEKRETATLKCYPIPRHDTVYWYQQGPGQDPQFLISFYEKMQSDKGSIPDRFSAQQFSDYHSELNMSSLELGDSALYFCASSRKLGYTDTQYFGPGTRLTVL.